Listed below are T cell receptor beta chains from one sample, sequenced in a study of patients and donors after allogeneic stem cell transplantation. TCRdb reprocessed the RT-PCR reads with MiXCR, giving one entry per CDR3 protein. Of some 880,000 distinct CDR3 sequences listed, roughly 18% are singletons. Sample: blood, either unsorted or a sorted T cell fraction (not recorded which). These TCRs come from a human donor who was either an allogeneic HSCT recipient or a stem cell or donor lymphocyte infusion donor (not recorded which). It is not recorded whose cells these are; they may come from a transplant donor. Each CDR3 is given with its conserved first and last residue. Fields, in order: CDR3 protein, CDR3 DNA, V gene, J gene, D gene, clone size. A D gene is named only where the DNA matches it firmly. Some rows have no size entry. The others give once, few or many, or a class for an expanded clone.

CDR3 protein: CASSLFRNSNQPQHF
CDR3 DNA: TGTGCCAGCAGTTTATTCCGAAATAGCAATCAGCCCCAGCATTTT
V gene: TRBV12-3/TRBV12-4
J gene: TRBJ1-5
D gene: NA
clone size: few

CDR3 protein: CASSYSGIGNQPQHF
CDR3 DNA: TGTGCCAGCAGTTATTCGGGGATAGGCAATCAGCCCCAGCATTTT
V gene: TRBV12-3/TRBV12-4
J gene: TRBJ1-5
D gene: NA
clone size: NA

CDR3 protein: CATSRRDRRTDTQYF
CDR3 DNA: TGTGCCACCAGCAGAAGGGACAGACGCACAGATACGCAGTATTTT
V gene: TRBV15
J gene: TRBJ2-3
D gene: TRBD1
clone size: NA

CDR3 protein: CASSYSKPYYEQYF
CDR3 DNA: TGTGCCAGCAGTTACTCGAAACCCTACTACGAGCAGTACTTC
V gene: TRBV6-5
J gene: TRBJ2-7
D gene: NA
clone size: NA

CDR3 protein: CASSWDRGLYEQYF
CDR3 DNA: TGTGCCAGCAGCTGGGACAGGGGGCTCTACGAGCAGTACTTC
V gene: TRBV5-5
J gene: TRBJ2-7
D gene: TRBD1
clone size: few

CDR3 protein: CSATKGTEAFF
CDR3 DNA: TGCAGCGCCACGAAGGGCACTGAAGCTTTCTTT
V gene: TRBV29-1
J gene: TRBJ1-1
D gene: NA
clone size: many

CDR3 protein: CASTRRTYGNEQFF
CDR3 DNA: TGTGCCAGCACCCGGAGGACGTACGGCAATGAGCAGTTCTTC
V gene: TRBV12-3/TRBV12-4
J gene: TRBJ2-1
D gene: NA
clone size: few

CDR3 protein: CSAQAPDTEAFF
CDR3 DNA: TGCAGTGCCCAAGCCCCGGACACTGAAGCTTTCTTT
V gene: TRBV20-1
J gene: TRBJ1-1
D gene: NA
clone size: NA

CDR3 protein: CASSKWGAAEPYGYTF
CDR3 DNA: TGTGCCAGCAGCAAATGGGGGGCCGCAGAACCCTATGGCTACACCTTC
V gene: TRBV12-3/TRBV12-4
J gene: TRBJ1-2
D gene: NA
clone size: many

CDR3 protein: CATSGSSGRAYNEQFF
CDR3 DNA: TGTGCCACCAGTGGGAGTAGCGGGAGGGCCTACAATGAGCAGTTCTTC
V gene: TRBV24-1
J gene: TRBJ2-1
D gene: TRBD2
clone size: few

CDR3 protein: CASSPVTSGSTDTQYF
CDR3 DNA: TGTGCCAGCAGCCCTGTGACTAGCGGGAGCACAGATACGCAGTATTTT
V gene: TRBV3-1
J gene: TRBJ2-3
D gene: TRBD2
clone size: few

CDR3 protein: CSALTSGRYEQYF
CDR3 DNA: TGCAGTGCGCTGACTAGCGGGAGATACGAGCAGTACTTC
V gene: TRBV20-1
J gene: TRBJ2-7
D gene: TRBD2
clone size: few

CDR3 protein: CASSLGTGKNTQYF
CDR3 DNA: TGTGCCAGCAGCTTAGGGACAGGGAAAAATACGCAGTATTTT
V gene: TRBV7-3
J gene: TRBJ2-3
D gene: TRBD1
clone size: NA

CDR3 protein: CSARVGQGPGQPQHF
CDR3 DNA: TGCAGTGCTAGAGTCGGACAGGGACCTGGACAGCCCCAGCATTTT
V gene: TRBV20-1
J gene: TRBJ1-5
D gene: TRBD1
clone size: NA

CDR3 protein: CASSVGGQSYEQYF
CDR3 DNA: TGTGCCAGCAGCGTAGGCGGACAGAGCTACGAGCAGTACTTC
V gene: TRBV9
J gene: TRBJ2-7
D gene: NA
clone size: NA

CDR3 protein: CASSLFGKPYEQYF
CDR3 DNA: TGTGCCAGCAGCTTATTCGGCAAACCCTACGAGCAGTACTTC
V gene: TRBV13
J gene: TRBJ2-7
D gene: NA
clone size: few

CDR3 protein: CASSVPGEQYF
CDR3 DNA: TGTGCCAGCAGCGTTCCCGGCGAGCAGTACTTC
V gene: TRBV5-5
J gene: TRBJ2-7
D gene: NA
clone size: NA

CDR3 protein: CASSQDRVGEKLFF
CDR3 DNA: TGCGCCAGCAGCCAAGACAGGGTTGGAGAAAAACTGTTTTTT
V gene: TRBV4-1
J gene: TRBJ1-4
D gene: NA
clone size: few

CDR3 protein: CASSLIGRGGEQYF
CDR3 DNA: TGTGCCAGCAGTTTAATCGGGAGGGGCGGAGAGCAGTACTTC
V gene: TRBV12-3/TRBV12-4
J gene: TRBJ2-7
D gene: TRBD2
clone size: many

CDR3 protein: CASSHPGSEQYF
CDR3 DNA: TGTGCCAGCTCGCACCCAGGGTCCGAGCAGTACTTC
V gene: TRBV18
J gene: TRBJ2-7
D gene: NA
clone size: NA

CDR3 protein: CSARAQSHEQYF
CDR3 DNA: TGCAGTGCTAGAGCGCAGAGCCACGAGCAGTACTTC
V gene: TRBV20-1
J gene: TRBJ2-7
D gene: NA
clone size: few

CDR3 protein: CASSPDSRPSTDTQYF
CDR3 DNA: TGCGCCAGCAGCCCGGACTCCCGACCAAGCACAGATACGCAGTATTTT
V gene: TRBV5-1
J gene: TRBJ2-3
D gene: NA
clone size: few

CDR3 protein: CAWSVRTGANTEAFF
CDR3 DNA: TGTGCCTGGAGTGTCCGAACAGGGGCAAACACTGAAGCTTTCTTT
V gene: TRBV30
J gene: TRBJ1-1
D gene: TRBD1
clone size: few

CDR3 protein: CAASQLIRATSGRTDTQYF
CDR3 DNA: TGTGCCGCAAGTCAGTTAATTCGGGCGACTAGCGGGAGGACAGATACGCAGTATTTT
V gene: TRBV2
J gene: TRBJ2-3
D gene: TRBD2
clone size: few

CDR3 protein: CSAQLARRQTQYF
CDR3 DNA: TGCAGTGCTCAACTAGCGAGGCGGCAGACCCAGTACTTC
V gene: TRBV20-1
J gene: TRBJ2-5
D gene: TRBD2
clone size: few

CDR3 protein: CATSEPTRYGETQYF
CDR3 DNA: TGTGCCACCAGTGAGCCGACCCGGTATGGGGAGACCCAGTACTTC
V gene: TRBV24-1
J gene: TRBJ2-5
D gene: NA
clone size: few

CDR3 protein: CASSNGPFYEQYF
CDR3 DNA: TGTGCCAGCAGCAACGGGCCCTTCTACGAGCAGTACTTC
V gene: TRBV6-2/TRBV6-3
J gene: TRBJ2-7
D gene: NA
clone size: NA

CDR3 protein: CASSIATSSRTDTQYF
CDR3 DNA: TGTGCCAGCAGCATTGCTACTAGCTCGCGCACAGATACGCAGTATTTT
V gene: TRBV7-9
J gene: TRBJ2-3
D gene: NA
clone size: NA

CDR3 protein: CASRPGDRGGSPLHF
CDR3 DNA: TGTGCCAGCAGACCTGGGGACAGGGGAGGTTCACCCCTCCACTTT
V gene: TRBV6-2/TRBV6-3
J gene: TRBJ1-6
D gene: TRBD1
clone size: few

CDR3 protein: CASSFSLDRGTEAFF
CDR3 DNA: TGTGCCAGCAGTTTTTCTCTCGACAGGGGGACTGAAGCTTTCTTT
V gene: TRBV12-3/TRBV12-4
J gene: TRBJ1-1
D gene: TRBD1
clone size: NA

CDR3 protein: CASSPRSLSGNTIYF
CDR3 DNA: TGTGCCAGCAGCCCGCGCTCCCTCTCTGGAAACACCATATATTTT
V gene: TRBV5-6
J gene: TRBJ1-3
D gene: NA
clone size: NA

CDR3 protein: CAISELDGGEQYF
CDR3 DNA: TGTGCCATCAGTGAACTAGATGGGGGCGAGCAGTACTTC
V gene: TRBV10-3
J gene: TRBJ2-7
D gene: NA
clone size: few

CDR3 protein: CASSQDVRPQETQYF
CDR3 DNA: TGCGCCAGCAGCCAAGATGTGAGGCCACAAGAGACCCAGTACTTC
V gene: TRBV4-1
J gene: TRBJ2-5
D gene: NA
clone size: few

CDR3 protein: CSARQVGQVAEKLFF
CDR3 DNA: TGCAGTGCTCGCCAAGTCGGACAGGTAGCTGAAAAACTGTTTTTT
V gene: TRBV20-1
J gene: TRBJ1-4
D gene: TRBD1
clone size: NA

CDR3 protein: CASSQEGVAGGTDTQYF
CDR3 DNA: TGTGCCAGCAGCCAAGAGGGGGTAGCGGGGGGCACAGATACGCAGTATTTT
V gene: TRBV3-1
J gene: TRBJ2-3
D gene: TRBD2
clone size: NA

CDR3 protein: CASIRSTGGMNTEAFF
CDR3 DNA: TGTGCCAGCATTCGGTCGACAGGGGGAATGAACACTGAAGCTTTCTTT
V gene: TRBV2
J gene: TRBJ1-1
D gene: TRBD1
clone size: few

CDR3 protein: CVTASGQSYGYTF
CDR3 DNA: TGTGTCACAGCGTCAGGACAGAGCTATGGCTACACCTTC
V gene: TRBV6-1
J gene: TRBJ1-2
D gene: NA
clone size: NA

CDR3 protein: CAWGIQGAQAFF
CDR3 DNA: TGTGCCTGGGGGATTCAGGGGGCACAAGCTTTCTTT
V gene: TRBV30
J gene: TRBJ1-1
D gene: TRBD1
clone size: NA

CDR3 protein: CASSLQAGKYEQYF
CDR3 DNA: TGTGCCAGCAGCTTACAAGCGGGAAAATACGAGCAGTACTTC
V gene: TRBV7-3
J gene: TRBJ2-7
D gene: TRBD2
clone size: NA

CDR3 protein: CASSLNRAASTDTQYF
CDR3 DNA: TGTGCCAGCAGCTTGAACAGGGCGGCTAGCACAGATACGCAGTATTTT
V gene: TRBV5-5
J gene: TRBJ2-3
D gene: NA
clone size: few

CDR3 protein: CAISGTVGQGVNSGANVLTF
CDR3 DNA: TGTGCCATCAGTGGAACCGTTGGGCAGGGGGTAAACTCTGGGGCCAACGTCCTGACTTTC
V gene: TRBV10-3
J gene: TRBJ2-6
D gene: TRBD1
clone size: few

CDR3 protein: CSARPNRETQYF
CDR3 DNA: TGCAGTGCCAGACCTAACAGGGAGACCCAGTACTTC
V gene: TRBV20-1
J gene: TRBJ2-5
D gene: NA
clone size: many

CDR3 protein: CASSYSGQGSSPLHF
CDR3 DNA: TGCGCCAGCAGTTACTCGGGACAGGGCTCATCGCCCCTCCACTTT
V gene: TRBV5-1
J gene: TRBJ1-6
D gene: TRBD1
clone size: NA

CDR3 protein: CASSTPLPGYEAKNIQYF
CDR3 DNA: TGTGCCAGCAGCACGCCCCTTCCGGGGTATGAGGCCAAAAACATTCAGTACTTC
V gene: TRBV11-1
J gene: TRBJ2-4
D gene: NA
clone size: NA

CDR3 protein: CASSPQRDYGYTF
CDR3 DNA: TGTGCCAGCTCACCTCAGAGAGACTATGGCTACACCTTC
V gene: TRBV18
J gene: TRBJ1-2
D gene: NA
clone size: few

CDR3 protein: CASGLVAGEQFF
CDR3 DNA: TGTGCTAGTGGTTTGGTAGCTGGTGAGCAGTTCTTC
V gene: TRBV12-5
J gene: TRBJ2-1
D gene: NA
clone size: NA

CDR3 protein: CASSDEGVIYGYTF
CDR3 DNA: TGTGCCAGCAGTGATGAGGGAGTGATCTATGGCTACACCTTC
V gene: TRBV2
J gene: TRBJ1-2
D gene: NA
clone size: once